The T cell receptor (beta chain) under discussion was sequenced for a study of T cells in women clearing cervical HPV infection. Looking at the study overall: Case blood drawn at lesion detection; control blood after infection cleared.

Regarding this clone: No antigen is known for it. The read ends 3 residues early relative to the CDR3; the germline J gene fills the gap.

Sequencing was performed with immunoSEQ multiplex PCR; in TCRdb, only in-frame clones are kept and a portion is missing. The ten most abundant clones cover roughly 23% of a sample with some 11,000 clones. Broader study findings: TRBV6-7 abundance was lower in cases than controls (roughly 0.11% versus 0.16%).

Germline-derived CDR1 and CDR2 are MNHNS and SASEGT. With 4 bases removed from V and 2 bases from J, the gap between germline ends came to 15 bases. This CDR3 region has 15 residues. Sequenced sample: blood buffy coat. The receptor comes from a woman aged 18 to 75 with a cervical HPV16 infection that either progressed to CIN3+ or cleared (not recorded which). This rearrangement joins TRBV6-1 to TRBJ2-7; D is possibly TRBD1 (6 bases). The chain's CDR3 is CASSGRIGGAYEQYF. The CDR3 DNA, read in part, is TGTGCCAGCAGTGGACGAATTGGGGGCGCCTACGAG.